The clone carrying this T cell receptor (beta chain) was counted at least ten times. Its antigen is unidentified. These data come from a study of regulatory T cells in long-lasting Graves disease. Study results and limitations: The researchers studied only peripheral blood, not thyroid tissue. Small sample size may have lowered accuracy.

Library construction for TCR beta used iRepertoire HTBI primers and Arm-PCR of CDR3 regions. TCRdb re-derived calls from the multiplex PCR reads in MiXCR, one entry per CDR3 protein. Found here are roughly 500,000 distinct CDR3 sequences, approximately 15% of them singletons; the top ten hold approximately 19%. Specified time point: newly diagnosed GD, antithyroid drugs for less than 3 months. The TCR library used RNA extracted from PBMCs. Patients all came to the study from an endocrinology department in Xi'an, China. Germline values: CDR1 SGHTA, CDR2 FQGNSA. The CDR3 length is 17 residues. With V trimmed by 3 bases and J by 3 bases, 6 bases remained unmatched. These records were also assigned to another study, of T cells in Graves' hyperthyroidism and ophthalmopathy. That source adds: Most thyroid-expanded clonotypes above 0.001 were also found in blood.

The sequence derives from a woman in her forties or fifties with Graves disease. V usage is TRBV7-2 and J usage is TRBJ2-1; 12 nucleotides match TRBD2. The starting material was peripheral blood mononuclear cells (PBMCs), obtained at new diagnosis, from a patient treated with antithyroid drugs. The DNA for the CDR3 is TGTGCCAGCAGCTTCGGACTAGCGGGATTTAGCTACAATGAGCAGTTCTTC. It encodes CASSFGLAGFSYNEQFF.